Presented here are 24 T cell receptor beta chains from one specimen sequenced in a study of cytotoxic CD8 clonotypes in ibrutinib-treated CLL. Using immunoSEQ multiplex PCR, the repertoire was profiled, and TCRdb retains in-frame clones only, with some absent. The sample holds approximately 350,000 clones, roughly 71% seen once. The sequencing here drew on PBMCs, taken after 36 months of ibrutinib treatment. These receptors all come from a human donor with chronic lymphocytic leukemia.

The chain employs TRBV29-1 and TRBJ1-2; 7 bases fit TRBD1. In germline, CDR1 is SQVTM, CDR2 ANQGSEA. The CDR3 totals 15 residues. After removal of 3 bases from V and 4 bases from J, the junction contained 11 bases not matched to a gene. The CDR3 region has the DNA TGCAGCGTTGAGGACAGGAGCTTGGGTAGCTATGGCTACACCTTC. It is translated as CSVEDRSLGSYGYTF.

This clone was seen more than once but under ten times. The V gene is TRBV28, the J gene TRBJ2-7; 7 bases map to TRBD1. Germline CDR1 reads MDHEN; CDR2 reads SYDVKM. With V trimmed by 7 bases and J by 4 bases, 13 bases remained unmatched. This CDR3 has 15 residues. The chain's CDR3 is CASKAIQGISYEQYF. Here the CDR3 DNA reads TGTGCCAGCAAAGCGATACAGGGGATAAGTTACGAGCAGTACTTC.

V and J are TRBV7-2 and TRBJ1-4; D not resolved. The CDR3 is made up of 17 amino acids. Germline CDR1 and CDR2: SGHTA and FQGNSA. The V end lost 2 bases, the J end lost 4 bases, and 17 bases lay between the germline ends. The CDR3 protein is CASSLRANLHVNEKLFF. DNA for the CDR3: TGTGCCAGCAGCTTACGGGCAAATCTTCATGTTAATGAAAAACTGTTTTTT.

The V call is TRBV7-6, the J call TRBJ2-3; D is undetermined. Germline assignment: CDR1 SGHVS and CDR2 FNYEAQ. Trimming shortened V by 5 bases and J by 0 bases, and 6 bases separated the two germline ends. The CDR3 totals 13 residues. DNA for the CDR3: TGTGCCAGCAGCGAGAGTAGCACAGATACGCAGTATTTT. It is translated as CASSESSTDTQYF. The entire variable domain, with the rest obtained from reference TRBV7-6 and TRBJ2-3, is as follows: GAGVSQSPRYKVTKRGQDVALRCDPISGHVSLYWYRQALGQGPEFLTYFNYEAQQDKSGLPNDRFSAERPEGSISTLTIQRTEQRDSAMYRCASSESSTDTQYFGPGTRLTVL.

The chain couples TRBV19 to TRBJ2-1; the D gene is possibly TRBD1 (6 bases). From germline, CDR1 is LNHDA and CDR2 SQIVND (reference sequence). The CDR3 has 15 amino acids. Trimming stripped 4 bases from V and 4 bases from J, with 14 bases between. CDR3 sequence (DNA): TGTGCCAGTAGTACGGCCGGGACAACTTACAATGAGCAGTTCTTC. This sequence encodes CASSTAGTTYNEQFF. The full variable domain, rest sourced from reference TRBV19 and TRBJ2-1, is DGGITQSPKYLFRKEGQNVTLSCEQNLNHDAMYWYRQDPGQGLRLIYYSQIVNDFQKGDIAEGYSVSREKKESFPLTVTSAQKNPTAFYLCASSTAGTTYNEQFFGPGTRLTVL.

The CDR3 reads CASSLAGGGTEAFF. CDR3 nucleotides: TGTGCCAGCAGCTTAGCAGGGGGAGGTACTGAAGCTTTCTTT. The V call is TRBV7-3, the J call TRBJ1-1; 7 positions agree with TRBD1. Germline V lookup: CDR1 SGHTA, CDR2 FQGTGA. After removal of 2 bases from V and 5 bases from J, the junction contained 5 bases not matched to a gene. This CDR3 contains 14 residues.

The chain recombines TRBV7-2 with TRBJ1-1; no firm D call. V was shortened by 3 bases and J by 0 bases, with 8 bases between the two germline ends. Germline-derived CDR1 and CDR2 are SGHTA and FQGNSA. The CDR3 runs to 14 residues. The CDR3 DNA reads TGTGCCAGCAGCTTGTCGAGTATGAACACTGAAGCTTTCTTT. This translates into CASSLSSMNTEAFF.

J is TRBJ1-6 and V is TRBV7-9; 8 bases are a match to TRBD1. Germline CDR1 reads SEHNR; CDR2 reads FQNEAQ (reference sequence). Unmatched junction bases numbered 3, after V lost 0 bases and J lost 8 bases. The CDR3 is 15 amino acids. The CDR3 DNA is TGTGCCAGCAGCTTAGCGGACAGGGCGGATTCACCCCTCCACTTT. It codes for CASSLADRADSPLHF.

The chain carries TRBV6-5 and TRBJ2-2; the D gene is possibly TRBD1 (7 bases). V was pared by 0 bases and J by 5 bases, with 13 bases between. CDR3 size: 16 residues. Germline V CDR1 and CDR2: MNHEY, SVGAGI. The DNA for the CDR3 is TGTGCCAGCAGTTACTCTGCAGGGGGGTCGACCGGGGAGCTGTTTTTT. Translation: CASSYSAGGSTGELFF.

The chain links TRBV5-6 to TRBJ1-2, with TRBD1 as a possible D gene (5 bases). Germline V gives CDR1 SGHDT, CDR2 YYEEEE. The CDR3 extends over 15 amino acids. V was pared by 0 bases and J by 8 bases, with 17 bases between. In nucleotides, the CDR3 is TGTGCCAGCAGCTTGGACAGGACCGGACATGGGGGCTACACCTTC. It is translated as CASSLDRTGHGGYTF.

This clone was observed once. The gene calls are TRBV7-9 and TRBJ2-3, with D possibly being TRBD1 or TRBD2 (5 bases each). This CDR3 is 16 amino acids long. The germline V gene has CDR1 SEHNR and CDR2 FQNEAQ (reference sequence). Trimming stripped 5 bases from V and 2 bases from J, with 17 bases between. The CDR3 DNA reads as TGTGCCAGCAGCCCCCGGAGAGGGGTGACCACAGATACGCAGTATTTT. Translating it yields CASSPRRGVTTDTQYF.

CDR3 DNA sequence: TGTGCCAGCAGTCTAGGACAGGGGATCGAGCAGTACTTC. Protein sequence: CASSLGQGIEQYF. The rearrangement links TRBV5-6 to TRBJ2-7, with 9 bases matching TRBD1. Germline V gene lookup returns CDR1 SGHDT and CDR2 YYEEEE. The V segment lost 5 bases and the J segment 6 bases; nucleotides outside the gene matches: 6. The CDR3 contains 13 residues. The whole variable domain, remainder taken from reference TRBV5-6 and TRBJ2-7, is DAGVTQSPTHLIKTRGQQVTLRCSPKSGHDTVSWYQQALGQGPQFIFQYYEEEERQRGNFPDRFSGHQFPNYSSELNVNALLLGDSALYLCASSLGQGIEQYFGPGTRLTVT.

The CDR3 region has the DNA TGTGCCAGCAGAGATATCGGGACTAGGCACTCCTACGAGCAGTACTTC. Translating it yields CASRDIGTRHSYEQYF. The chain combines TRBV11-2 with TRBJ2-7; 8 nucleotides align to TRBD2. V lost 6 bases and J lost 0; bases outside the gene matches: 10. Germline lookup yields CDR1 SGHAT and CDR2 FQNNGV. This CDR3 region has 16 residues.

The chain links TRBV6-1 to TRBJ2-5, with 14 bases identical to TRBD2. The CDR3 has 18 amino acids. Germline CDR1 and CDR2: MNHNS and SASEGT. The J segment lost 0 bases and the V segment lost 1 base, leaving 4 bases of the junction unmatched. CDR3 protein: CASSEGTSGGTYQETQYF. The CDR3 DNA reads TGTGCCAGCAGTGAAGGGACTAGCGGGGGGACGTACCAAGAGACCCAGTACTTC.

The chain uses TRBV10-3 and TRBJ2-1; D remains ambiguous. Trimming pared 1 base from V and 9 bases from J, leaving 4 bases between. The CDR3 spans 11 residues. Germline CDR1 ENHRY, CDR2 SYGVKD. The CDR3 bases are TGTGCCATCAGTGAGTGGGGTGAGCAGTTCTTC. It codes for CAISEWGEQFF.

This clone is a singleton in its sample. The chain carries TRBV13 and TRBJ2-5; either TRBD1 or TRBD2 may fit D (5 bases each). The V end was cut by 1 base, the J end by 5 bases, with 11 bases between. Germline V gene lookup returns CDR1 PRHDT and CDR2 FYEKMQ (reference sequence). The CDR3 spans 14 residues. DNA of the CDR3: TGTGCCAGCAGCTTAGAGGGCAGGGAGGAGACCCAGTACTTC. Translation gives CASSLEGREETQYF.

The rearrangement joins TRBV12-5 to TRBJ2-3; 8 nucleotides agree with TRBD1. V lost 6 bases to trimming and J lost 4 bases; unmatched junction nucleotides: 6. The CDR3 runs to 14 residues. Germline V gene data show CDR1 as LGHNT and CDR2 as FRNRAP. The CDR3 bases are TGTGCTAGTGGGACCTCAGGGGGCGCAGATACGCAGTATTTT. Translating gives CASGTSGGADTQYF.

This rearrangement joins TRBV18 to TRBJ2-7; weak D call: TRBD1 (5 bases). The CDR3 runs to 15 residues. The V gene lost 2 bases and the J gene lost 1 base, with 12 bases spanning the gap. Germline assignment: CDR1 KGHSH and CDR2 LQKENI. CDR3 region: CASSPGAGKSYEQYF. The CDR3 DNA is TGTGCCAGCTCACCAGGGGCAGGGAAGTCCTACGAGCAGTACTTC.

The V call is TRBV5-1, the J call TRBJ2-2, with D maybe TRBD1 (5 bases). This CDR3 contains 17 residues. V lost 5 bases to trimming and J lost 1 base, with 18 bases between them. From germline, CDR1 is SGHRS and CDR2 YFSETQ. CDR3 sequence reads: CASSTGNPNLNTGELFF. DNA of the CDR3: TGCGCCAGCAGTACAGGTAACCCTAACCTGAACACCGGGGAGCTGTTTTTT.

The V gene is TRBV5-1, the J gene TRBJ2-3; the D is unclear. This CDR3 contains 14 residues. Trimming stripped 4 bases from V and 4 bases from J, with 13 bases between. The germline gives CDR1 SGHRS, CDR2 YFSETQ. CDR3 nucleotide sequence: TGCGCCAGCAGCGCTACCATCATCCCAGATACGCAGTATTTT. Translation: CASSATIIPDTQYF.

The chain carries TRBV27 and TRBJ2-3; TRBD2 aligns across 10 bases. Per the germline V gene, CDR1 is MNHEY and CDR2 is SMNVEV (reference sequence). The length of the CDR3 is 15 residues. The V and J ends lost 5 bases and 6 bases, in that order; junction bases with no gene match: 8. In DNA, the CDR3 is TGTGCCAGCAGTCCCCTAGCGGGAGCGGGGGATACGCAGTATTTT. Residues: CASSPLAGAGDTQYF.

The CDR3 here is CASSLRGGPKETQYF. CDR3 coding DNA: TGCGCCAGCAGCTTACGGGGGGGGCCGAAAGAGACCCAGTACTTC. The genes are TRBV5-1 and TRBJ2-5, with TRBD2 identical over 8 bases. Germline V gene data show CDR1 as SGHRS and CDR2 as YFSETQ. The CDR3 sequence is 15 residues long. Trimming removed 2 bases from V and 3 bases from J; junction bases left unmatched: 6.

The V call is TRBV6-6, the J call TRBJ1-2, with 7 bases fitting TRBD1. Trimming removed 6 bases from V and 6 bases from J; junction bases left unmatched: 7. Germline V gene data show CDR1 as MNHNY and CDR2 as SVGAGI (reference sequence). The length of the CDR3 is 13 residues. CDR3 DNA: TGTGCCAGCAGCTCACAGGGGACGGATGGCTACACCTTC. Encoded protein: CASSSQGTDGYTF.

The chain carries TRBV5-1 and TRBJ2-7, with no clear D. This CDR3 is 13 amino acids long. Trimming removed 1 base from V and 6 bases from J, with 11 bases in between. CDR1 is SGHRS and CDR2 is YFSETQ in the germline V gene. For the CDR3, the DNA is TGCGCCAGCAGCTTGCTTCCTGTCCTCGAGCAGTACTTC. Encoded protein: CASSLLPVLEQYF.